The sequence of this T cell receptor beta chain was determined in a study of cytomegalovirus exposure and HLA in healthy donors (dated by TCRdb to 2016 to 2017). For context, the study as a whole: An earlier analysis of approximately 600 of the donors reported 250 to 350 Gb of sequence data and some 100 million unique TCR beta sequences from 150 million to 200 million T cells. Four to six DR-DQ haplotypes were handled as single units for association and clustering because linkage in the cohort was strong. To predict cytomegalovirus infection status, the study combined high-throughput TCR immunosequencing, statistical association of individual TCRs with disease status, and machine learning. Typing coverage varied by locus: about 620-640 donors for A, B, C, DRB1 and DQB1; approximately 560 for DQA1; more than 600 for DPA1; 400 to 480 for DPB1. Donor age, sex, ethnicity and CMV serostatus were compiled together with the repertoire data. Approximately 300 gigabases of sequencing data and approximately 93 million unique TCR sequences were included in an early release covering around 650 HLA-typed donors. Using immunosequencing, the study profiled T cell repertoires from some 670 subjects and related those repertoires to cytomegalovirus serostatus. A separate validation cohort of 100 to 150 different subjects was used in addition to the approximately 700-subject first cohort. The aim of the study was to test whether cataloging public T cell receptors could identify signatures of past pathogen exposure. Both class I and class II loci were covered by HLA typing, at four-digit resolution. Among the roughly 380 genotyped donors, around 79% belonged to the genetic ancestry cluster associated with self-reported Caucasian donors. The later analysis used no new phenotypic data to find candidate immune exposures, relying instead on TCR beta sequences and their occurrence across donors. To study patterns of TCR occurrence, a later analysis re-analyzed previously published TCR beta repertoires from several hundred donors and added high-resolution HLA genotyping. An earlier analysis of approximately 580 of the donors used high-throughput TCR beta sequencing to judge whether each TCR beta V gene segment behaved as functional or pseudogenic. Genome-wide SNP genotypes for about 55% of the 666 donors were used in a later genetic analysis, which treated that subset as a discovery cohort. All discovery cohort repertoires had been generated on a single sequencing platform. Across approximately 420 genotyped donors of the cohort, an average of about 240,000 unique TCR beta nucleotide sequences per donor were sequenced, and approximately 17% of those sequences were non-productive. Summary of the overall study and its limitations: V-gene and J-gene trimming of TCR beta chains was associated with a missense DCLRE1C variant in a later genetic analysis, and the association was replicated in an independent cohort. In an earlier analysis of around 500 of the donors, most TCR beta V segments appeared in productive rearrangements about 87% or about 30% of the time, broadly matching IMGT annotations. In this cohort, only TCR beta chains were sequenced, and detectable features were limited by the absence of alpha or paired-chain data. Most CMV-associated TCR beta chains appeared to be HLA-restricted in a later analysis, and the HLA associations seemed to be driven largely by CMV exposure. Correlated functional status among segregating V segments might reflect linkage disequilibrium, but an unknown experimental factor could not be ruled out. According to a later genetic analysis, donors in an Asian-associated ancestry cluster had fewer N-insertions in productive TCRs than the approximately 700-donor mean. The authors suggested that the approach could potentially be generalized to other disease states and immunological phenotypes. A few of the identified cytomegalovirus-associated TCR beta chains were confirmed in vitro to be specific for cytomegalovirus antigens. Because HLA typing was unavailable for some donors at each locus, only the typed subset was used in association tests. A further reported finding was that TCR beta sequences accurately predicted the HLA-A and HLA-B alleles for most subjects in the first cohort. In a later analysis, about 17,000 TCR beta sequences were associated with specific HLA alleles at a false discovery rate of 0.05. Strong co-occurrence of HLA alleles, especially DR and DQ, made assigning TCR associations to individual alleles difficult. Most TCR sequences were seen in very few donors, while some public TCRs were found in many individuals. For the cohort, immune exposure information was limited to CMV serostatus. The classifier was reported to diagnose cytomegalovirus status with high specificity and sensitivity in both the original and validation cohorts. The study gave a list of about 150 TCR beta chains associated with cytomegalovirus. A later analysis reported that several top co-occurrence clusters appeared linked to parvovirus B19, influenza, CMV and Epstein-Barr virus. Roughly uniform sequencing depth across donors was assumed in presence/absence analyses, although this assumption may not hold. Some 15 rarely observed V segments, including chromosome 9 orphons, were excluded from the earlier analysis of approximately 500 of the donors because counts were too low. In a later analysis, TCR association rates were found to vary across HLA loci, with the most associated TCRs seen for DRB1 alleles and the fewest for HLA-C alleles. The sequencing pipeline was judged likely to have produced a cluster of highly shared sequence variants as a technical artifact. In a later analysis, HLA-associated TCR beta chains showed more clonal expansion and lower generation probabilities than non-associated chains that were equally common.

The cohort consisted of 650 to 700 healthy bone marrow donors. All cohort members were sampled while nominally healthy, although unrecorded immune exposures were likely present. The donor tested CMV seronegative and was one of the 352 seronegative cohort members. Every donor gave a peripheral blood sample, and the peripheral blood mononuclear cells from that sample were used for TCR beta sequencing. The Qiagen DNeasy Blood Extraction Kit was used to extract genomic DNA from the blood cell samples. This clone turned up a few times. Its cognate antigen has yet to be identified. No base-level quality is on record; no much larger clone is a single base apart. The library was produced with the immunoSEQ multiplex PCR assay. The multiplex PCR relied on a mix of 60 forward primers for TCR Vbeta segments and 13 reverse primers for TCR Jbeta segments. Amplification of the CDR3 region of rearranged TCR beta genes was performed with a multiplex PCR assay on genomic DNA. On the Illumina HiSeq System, the amplified TCR beta libraries were sequenced as 87-base-pair reads. In the paper's pipeline: A later analysis counted about 82 million unique TCR beta chains across the 666 repertoires, and about 10 million of these chains were shared by at least two donors. To remove PCR and sequencing errors, raw reads were error-corrected and collapsed into unique sequences using a nearest-neighbor algorithm that merged closely related sequences. To assign V, D and J gene segments, CDR3 sequences were aligned to IMGT reference sequences. Each retained sequence needed at least a six-nucleotide match to both a V gene segment and a J gene segment. A rearrangement was called productive if the CDR3 had no stop codons and remained in frame with V and J, and every other rearrangement was called non-productive. CDR3 was defined by IMGT convention, running from the second conserved V-encoded cysteine to the conserved J-encoded phenylalanine. The earlier analysis of about 620 of the donors excluded sequences that lacked an unambiguous match to a single V gene segment. In an earlier analysis of approximately 550 of the donors, V segments were called functional above 56.7% productive rearrangements and were called segregating when the between-donor standard deviation exceeded 5%. A statistical classification framework was built to diagnose cytomegalovirus status from the catalog of TCR beta chain sequences. In a later analysis, V and J genes were assigned by comparing TCR nucleotide sequences against IMGT/GENE-DB human TR gene sequences. Using the TCRdist pipeline, a later analysis assigned CDR3 sequences along with most-parsimonious VDJ recombination scenarios. In a later analysis, every TCR beta chain was defined by the combination of its CDR3 amino acid sequence and its V-gene family, and reads without a unique V-gene family were dropped. A later analysis removed 550 to 700 highly shared, low-generation-probability nucleotide sequences to deal with suspected cross-contamination and a sequencing artifact. In a later analysis, a clonal expansion index was calculated for each public chain from normalized within-repertoire ranks of inferred template counts. In a later analysis, generation probabilities were computed using a VDJ recombination model fitted to out-of-frame rearrangements, and the results were checked against IGoR. In a later analysis, TCR-TCR, TCR-HLA and TCR-CMV co-occurrence was scored with hypergeometric tests, and a repertoire-size bias correction was applied to TCR pairs. False discovery rates were estimated in a later analysis by permuting HLA or CMV assignments 20 times. In a later analysis, co-occurring TCRs were grouped using DBSCAN, with TCRdist sequence similarity added in when clustering inside HLA-allele-positive subsets. Repertoires with fewer than 30,000 or more than 120,000 public chains were left out of co-occurrence clustering, as were a handful of repertoires with anomalous nucleotide sharing. Sourced from immuneACCESS, this table was stored by TCRdb with only in-frame sequences that have V and J called. A share of the clones is absent; for the studies checked, an unresolved V gene accounts for under half, and the remainder has no known explanation. The V and J calls and clone size were taken over from that table, and D and trimming were inferred from the DNA. A total of roughly 160,000 clones appear in this sample, approximately 75% of them only once. Jointly, the top ten make up over 1.2% of the sample.

The sample comprised PBMCs. This receptor was taken from a girl under 18 in good health and CMV-seronegative.

The DNA reads as follows: TGCGCCAGCAGCCAAGAGAGGGGGCCCACCTACGAGCAGTACTTC. It is translated as CASSQERGPTYEQYF. This chain is built from TRBV4-1 and TRBJ2-7; 7 central bases correspond to TRBD1. The CDR3 holds 15 amino acids from the cysteine to the phenylalanine. Just CDR3 DNA is preserved here, 45 bases in frame from base 1. The germline V gene supplies CDR1 MGHRA and CDR2 YSYEKL. Here V drops 0 bases and J drops 2 bases, and the junction holds 4 bases not matched to any gene.